The 23 T cell receptor beta chains in this list originate from one sample, sequenced in a study of T cell responses to AZD1222 COVID-19 vaccine. Clones were sequenced by immunoSEQ multiplex PCR, and TCRdb holds only the in-frame ones, with some missing. The sample records 120,000 or so clones, more than 70% being singletons. This specimen was peripheral blood, taken on day 0 of AZD1222 vaccination. The origin of the receptors is an adult in good health.

This clone came up once. The V and J genes are TRBV27 and TRBJ1-2, with D unresolved. Trimming shortened V by 6 bases and J by 7 bases, and 15 bases separated the two germline ends. CDR3 length: 13 residues. Germline values: CDR1 MNHEY, CDR2 SMNVEV (reference sequence). The CDR3 region has the DNA TGTGCCAGCAGGCCCGGACCTGTCGGTGGCTACACCTTC. This encodes CASRPGPVGGYTF.

V is TRBV29-1 and J is TRBJ1-1; D is unresolved. Between the trimmed V and J ends, which lost 7 bases and 1 base, there was a span of 10 bases. There are 12 residues in the CDR3. Germline V gives CDR1 SQVTM, CDR2 ANQGSEA. CDR3 amino acids: CSGQWGNTEAFF. DNA of the CDR3: TGCAGCGGCCAATGGGGGAACACTGAAGCTTTCTTT. Full variable domain (remainder filled in from reference TRBV29-1 and TRBJ1-1): SAVISQKPSRDICQRGTSLTIQCQVDSQVTMMFWYRQQPGQSLTLIATANQGSEATYESGFVIDKFPISRPNLTFSTLTVSNMSPEDSSIYLCSGQWGNTEAFFGQGTRLTVV.

The gene calls are TRBV6-2 or TRBV6-3 and TRBJ1-5; D may be TRBD1 (6 bases). Germline V lookup: CDR1 MNHEY, CDR2 SVGEGT. The CDR3 has 14 residues. Trimming took off 2 bases at V and 6 bases at J, with 11 bases between the two ends. In DNA, the CDR3 is TGTGCCAGCAGTTACGCAGGGGCCAGTCAGCCCCAGCATTTT. Translated, it gives CASSYAGASQPQHF.

The J gene is TRBJ2-7, the V gene TRBV6-1; 8 bases map to TRBD2. The junction had 12 bases not matched to a gene; V was cut back by 1 base and J by 4 bases. Germline V CDR1 and CDR2: MNHNS, SASEGT. The CDR3 loop spans 17 amino acids. The CDR3 sequence: CASSEVGPGGKTYEQYF. The CDR3 nucleotides read TGTGCCAGCAGTGAAGTGGGCCCGGGGGGGAAGACTTACGAGCAGTACTTC.

The J gene is TRBJ2-2, the V gene TRBV7-9; TRBD1 might be the D (5 bases). The V gene's germline CDR1 is SEHNR and CDR2 FQNEAQ (reference sequence). The CDR3 extends over 14 amino acids. Trimming took off 4 bases at V and 3 bases at J, with 9 bases between the two ends. Here the CDR3 DNA reads TGTGCCAGCAGCTCCCTCAGGGACACCGGGGAGCTGTTTTTT. Translating gives CASSSLRDTGELFF.

The chain joins TRBV9 to TRBJ1-3; D is uncertain. The V gene lost 4 bases and the J gene lost 3 bases, with 14 bases spanning the gap. The CDR3 covers 15 residues. Germline V gene data show CDR1 as SGDLS and CDR2 as YYNGEE. In nucleotides, the CDR3 is TGTGCCAGCAGCCCCCTCAGCAGCGTTGGAAACACCATATATTTT. Encoded protein: CASSPLSSVGNTIYF.

This chain connects TRBV29-1 to TRBJ1-2, with D perhaps TRBD1 (6 bases). The CDR3 consists of 13 residues. The V and J ends lost 5 bases and 3 bases respectively, with 13 bases between them. Germline values: CDR1 SQVTM, CDR2 ANQGSEA. CDR3 DNA: TGCAGCGTTCGGAACAGGGAGGACTATGGCTACACCTTC. Its translation is CSVRNREDYGYTF.

CDR3 residues: CASSLVPARHYSNQPQHF. Written as DNA, the CDR3 is TGCGCCAGCAGCTTGGTGCCAGCGAGACACTATAGCAATCAGCCCCAGCATTTT. The chain links TRBV5-1 to TRBJ1-5; D gene unclear. CDR1 is SGHRS and CDR2 is YFSETQ in the germline V gene. CDR3 length equals 18 residues. Trimming removed 0 bases from V and 0 bases from J, with 16 bases in between.

J is TRBJ1-4 and V is TRBV18; TRBD1 might be the D (6 bases). Trimming removed 6 bases from V and 6 bases from J, with 20 bases in between. The CDR3 has 16 residues. Germline V gene sequence: CDR1 KGHSH, CDR2 LQKENI. The CDR3 DNA sequence: TGTGCCAGCTCTTCAGGATCGTGGGGGGCTTATGAAAAACTGTTTTTT. Its translation: CASSSGSWGAYEKLFF. Full variable domain (remainder filled in from reference TRBV18 and TRBJ1-4): NAGVMQNPRHLVRRRGQEARLRCSPMKGHSHVYWYRQLPEEGLKFMVYLQKENIIDESGMPKERFSAEFPKEGPSILRIQQVVRGDSAAYFCASSSGSWGAYEKLFFGSGTQLSVL.

This clone was counted a single time. The J gene is TRBJ2-5, the V gene TRBV29-1, with D maybe TRBD2 (7 bases). V was shortened by 0 bases and J by 7 bases, with 12 bases between the two germline ends. CDR1 SQVTM and CDR2 ANQGSEA come from the germline V gene. The CDR3 has 13 amino acids. The CDR3 nucleotides read TGCAGCGTTGAAGAATCAGGGGAGGGGACCCAGTACTTC. Translating it yields CSVEESGEGTQYF.

This clone was detected once. The chain links TRBV4-2 to TRBJ1-4, with 10 bases aligning to TRBD1. Germline V CDR1 and CDR2: LGHNA, YNFKEQ. This CDR3 is 17 amino acids long. The junction had 8 bases not matched to a gene; V was cut back by 4 bases and J by 3 bases. CDR3 sequence: CASSPRQGAGANEKLFF. CDR3 DNA: TGTGCCAGCAGCCCACGACAGGGGGCCGGGGCTAATGAAAAACTGTTTTTT.

This clone was detected only once. The V and J genes are TRBV30 and TRBJ2-7, with 7 bases that match TRBD1. The CDR3 is 15 residues long. Germline CDR1 is GTSNPN and CDR2 is SVGIG (reference sequence). Trimming at V came to 2 bases and at J to 2 bases, leaving 9 bases not matched to a gene. The CDR3 here is CAWSPTGRFPYEQYF. DNA for the CDR3: TGTGCCTGGAGTCCGACAGGGAGATTTCCCTACGAGCAGTACTTC.

Points on this clone: Germline and junction disagree at one end, which may indicate a read error. This sequence joins TRBV4-3 and TRBJ2-7; possibly TRBD1 for D (6 bases). Looked up from germline, CDR1 is LGHNA and CDR2 is YSLEER. The CDR3 has 14 amino acids. CDR3 DNA: TGCGCCAGCAGCCAAGATTTCTTAGACAGGCAGTATCAATTC. Amino acids: CASSQDFLDRQYQF.

The chain employs TRBV6-6 and TRBJ1-5; D is possibly TRBD1 (6 bases). From germline, CDR1 is MNHNY and CDR2 SVGAGI (reference sequence). Deletions cut 5 bases from V and 0 bases from J, with 17 bases between. The CDR3 sequence is 17 residues long. The CDR3 DNA follows: TGTGCCAGCAGTCCGGGGGGCTCGAGCTATAGCAATCAGCCCCAGCATTTT. It yields the protein CASSPGGSSYSNQPQHF.

The J gene is TRBJ2-3, the V gene TRBV24-1; D gene unclear. This CDR3 region has 15 residues. V was clipped by 4 bases and J by 0 bases, with 10 bases between them. Germline CDR1 KGHDR, CDR2 SFDVKD. The CDR3 DNA follows: TGTGCCACCAGTGACCATCGAGGTAGCACAGATACGCAGTATTTT. Encoded protein: CATSDHRGSTDTQYF.

V is TRBV27 and J is TRBJ2-7; possibly TRBD2 for D (5 bases). This CDR3 contains 13 residues. V shed 4 bases and J shed 4 bases, with 11 bases lying between them. Germline loops: CDR1 MNHEY, CDR2 SMNVEV (reference sequence). CDR3 nucleotides: TGTGCCAGCAGTTATGGGAGAAGGTACGAGCAGTACTTC. It codes for CASSYGRRYEQYF.

In this sample, this clone turned up a few times. The chain links TRBV11-2 to TRBJ2-2; the D is unclear. The V gene's germline CDR1 is SGHAT and CDR2 FQNNGV. The CDR3 runs 12 residues. Deletions cut 2 bases from V and 8 bases from J, with 6 bases between. The CDR3 DNA reads TGTGCCAGCAGCTTACGTGGTGGGGAGCTGTTTTTT. Protein sequence: CASSLRGGELFF.

V and J are TRBV4-2 and TRBJ1-1; 8 bases are shared with TRBD1. This CDR3 has 13 residues. V trimming: 1 base; J trimming: 8 bases; junction bases outside the gene matches: 3. The V gene's germline CDR1 is LGHNA and CDR2 YNFKEQ. CDR3 sequence: CASSQGGDREAFF. The CDR3 DNA reads TGTGCCAGCAGCCAAGGTGGGGACAGGGAAGCTTTCTTT.

CDR3 nucleotide sequence: TGTGCCAGCAGTTCCGGACCCCATCTGTTTTTT. Its protein product is CASSSGPHLFF. The chain couples TRBV12-3 or TRBV12-4 to TRBJ1-4, with no clear D. V lost 4 bases and J 14 bases, leaving 11 bases between the germline ends. The CDR3 is 11 residues long.

The V call is TRBV5-5, the J call TRBJ1-5, with D perhaps TRBD1 (5 bases). V dropped 4 bases and J dropped 1 base, with 9 bases sitting between them. The germline gives CDR1 SGHKS, CDR2 YYEKEE (reference sequence). There are 14 residues in the CDR3. As DNA, the CDR3 is TGTGCCAGCAGCGCGAGGGGAAGCAATCAGCCCCAGCATTTT. Translation gives CASSARGSNQPQHF. Full variable domain (missing parts from reference TRBV5-5 and TRBJ1-5): DAGVTQSPTHLIKTRGQQVTLRCSPISGHKSVSWYQQVLGQGPQFIFQYYEKEERGRGNFPDRFSARQFPNYSSELNVNALLLGDSALYLCASSARGSNQPQHFGDGTRLSIL.

The rearrangement uses TRBV2 and TRBJ2-3; D is ambiguous. Trimming left V 7 bases short and J 4 bases short, with 12 bases between. The CDR3 runs to 13 residues. Germline lookup yields CDR1 SNHLY and CDR2 FYNNEI. CDR3 in amino acids: CASKERSADTQYF. The CDR3 DNA is TGTGCCAGCAAGGAACGATCTGCAGATACGCAGTATTTT. Combining the CDR3 with reference TRBV2 and TRBJ2-3 gives the whole variable domain EPEVTQTPSHQVTQMGQEVILRCVPISNHLYFYWYRQILGQKVEFLVSFYNNEISEKSEIFDDQFSVERPDGSNFTLKIRSTKLEDSAMYFCASKERSADTQYFGPGTRLTVL.

A few counts support this clone. J is TRBJ1-1 and V is TRBV4-1; TRBD1 is a possible D gene (5 bases). The CDR3 consists of 17 residues. Germline CDR1 reads MGHRA; CDR2 reads YSYEKL. V lost 0 bases to trimming and J lost 0 bases, with 14 bases between them. The CDR3 protein is CASSQDVDSSMNTEAFF. CDR3 sequence (DNA): TGCGCCAGCAGCCAAGATGTTGACAGTTCAATGAACACTGAAGCTTTCTTT.

The V call is TRBV25-1, the J call TRBJ2-2, with TRBD1 identical over 7 bases. The CDR3 covers 15 residues. Germline V gives CDR1 MGHDK, CDR2 SYGVNS. Unmatched junction bases numbered 9, after V lost 2 bases and J lost 9 bases. The CDR3 region has the DNA TGTGCCAGCAGTGAAAACAGACAGGGCGGACGGGAGCTGTTTTTT. This sequence encodes CASSENRQGGRELFF.